This is a list of T cell receptor beta chains from one sample in a study of shared clonotypes between healthy human individuals. TCRdb keeps only in-frame clones here, not all; method: immunoSEQ multiplex PCR. Of about 2.1 million clones listed, just over 90% are singletons. Material for sequencing was naive CD8+ T cells from PBMCs. The receptor set was obtained from a man aged 18 to 29 in good health. Some clones in this sample may be carry-over from other donors' samples. Both conserved end residues are part of each CDR3.

len | j_gene | v_gene | CDR3aa
17 | TRBJ2-1 | TRBV2 | CASSERLAGGSYNEQFF
12 | TRBJ2-7 | TRBV15 | CATSRRSGEQYF
16 | TRBJ1-4 | TRBV6-6 | CASSYSSRAGREKLFF
13 | TRBJ2-2 | TRBV18 | CASSLPETGELFF
14 | TRBJ2-4 | TRBV28 | CASSPGLIRNIQYF
15 | TRBJ1-1 | TRBV11-2 | CASSLGRQLGTEAFF
15 | TRBJ2-3 | TRBV7-3 | CASSWDRGGTDTQYF
13 | TRBJ2-1 | TRBV4-2 | CASSQDEYNEQFF
14 | TRBJ1-1 | TRBV6-5 | CASQLRLGAAEAFF
16 | TRBJ2-2 | TRBV9 | CASSPGLAGATGELFF
16 | TRBJ1-1 | TRBV28 | CATFTTWGGDSTEAFF
16 | TRBJ2-4 | TRBV5-1 | CASSSTGAGAKNIQYF
12 | TRBJ2-7 | TRBV18 | CASSAERDEQYF
13 | TRBJ1-1 | TRBV7-8 | CASSLQGIGGAFF
15 | TRBJ2-7 | TRBV27 | CASSFHRGKSYEQYF
15 | TRBJ1-1 | TRBV27 | CASSLLYRANTEAFF
14 | TRBJ2-7 | TRBV27 | CASSLGGSSYEQYF
15 | TRBJ2-3 | TRBV28 | CASSLKKYPTDTQYF
13 | TRBJ1-1 | TRBV19 | CASSIQSNTEAFF
14 | TRBJ2-7 | TRBV6-1 | CASSAGKKAYEQYF
16 | TRBJ2-7 | TRBV2 | CASSTRTSGRSHEQYF
16 | TRBJ2-2 | TRBV27 | CASRGWRGTNTGELFF
15 | TRBJ2-1 | TRBV11-2 | CASSSRPAIGGEQFF
16 | TRBJ2-7 | TRBV5-6 | CASSLWGGLAGLEQYF
14 | TRBJ1-6 | TRBV25-1 | CASSDVGNNSPLHF
15 | TRBJ2-1 | TRBV7-8 | CASSLEYGRINEQFF
14 | TRBJ2-7 | TRBV28 | CATTGTRISHEQYF
15 | TRBJ2-3 | TRBV7-9 | CASTPKGVRADTQYF
12 | TRBJ2-2 | TRBV27 | CASMYGTGELFF
12 | TRBJ2-7 | TRBV27 | CASNSPTYEQYF
16 | TRBJ2-2 | TRBV7-9 | CASSHGTSGYTGELFF
16 | TRBJ2-7 | TRBV7-9 | CASSRKGQGVISEQYF
13 | TRBJ2-7 | TRBV29-1 | CSVEVQGDYEQYF
15 | - | TRBV7-9 | CASRSGQGPNYEQYF
14 | TRBJ1-1 | TRBV5-1 | CASSLRGVSTEAFF
11 | TRBJ2-5 | TRBV27 | CASSLSGTQYF
12 | TRBJ1-2 | TRBV19 | CASRQGSYGYTF
13 | TRBJ2-7 | TRBV13 | CASSWGGTYEQYF
16 | TRBJ2-7 | TRBV9 | CASSASGQGNFYEQYF
16 | TRBJ2-1 | TRBV4-1 | CASSEEATSLGNEQFF
18 | TRBJ1-3 | TRBV19 | CASSIRFHPRQYGNTIYF
13 | TRBJ2-7 | TRBV6-6 | CASSPTGSYEQYF
15 | TRBJ1-2 | TRBV5-6 | CASSLEVGGEHGYTF
13 | TRBJ2-7 | TRBV5-1 | CASSYGANYEQYF
19 | TRBJ2-5 | TRBV7-2 | CASSQGSSGTKMYQETQYF
14 | TRBJ2-3 | TRBV11-3 | CASSLGSDSATQYF
14 | TRBJ2-7 | TRBV15 | CATSPGTGADEQYF
16 | TRBJ1-1 | TRBV9 | CASSVIRRSMNTEAFF
15 | TRBJ2-3 | TRBV7-3 | CASSLTGGYTDTQYF
14 | TRBJ2-1 | TRBV19 | CASSLLAGVNEQFF
12 | TRBJ2-7 | TRBV10-3 | CAISDSGSEQYF
15 | TRBJ1-1 | TRBV29-1 | CSVEAPNPGRTEAFF
17 | TRBJ2-5 | TRBV6-1 | CASSELRGLAGARTQYF
16 | TRBJ2-3 | TRBV7-9 | CASSTLAGGPADTQYF
14 | TRBJ2-7 | TRBV5-1 | CASSLGQGAYEQYF
14 | TRBJ2-7 | TRBV18 | CASSPATEPYEQYF
16 | TRBJ2-7 | TRBV10-3 | CAISGKNRDSSYEQYF
13 | TRBJ1-5 | TRBV5-1 | CASSLGGYQPQHF
15 | TRBJ2-5 | TRBV5-6 | CASSLDPRDYETQYF
12 | TRBJ2-2 | TRBV19 | CASGPIGGELFF